The present entry profiles one T cell receptor (beta chain) with its context. Which antigen it targets is not known. No much larger clone is present one base from it, and per-base qualities are unavailable. In the prospective study, participants were about 18 to 95 years old, resided in about two dozen geographic areas of the United States, and were enrolled through a virtual design. To assign participants to cohorts, the prospective study relied on clinical history that participants themselves reported in a screening survey and a study questionnaire. Exposed participants were defined as having been in contact with someone with a PCR-confirmed or clinician-diagnosed COVID-19 case within 2 weeks of study entry. Each participant in the prospective study had whole blood, serum and a nasopharyngeal or oropharyngeal swab collected by mobile phlebotomists. Over a 2-month period, participants in the prospective study had the option of providing additional blood draws and questionnaires. Before DNA extraction, blood samples from the prospective study were shipped at room temperature or frozen.

The source of the sample is a study of blood T cell repertoires in COVID-19 (TCRdb year 2020). Background on the whole study: Samples covering the acute and convalescent phases of COVID-19 were provided by collaborators in the United States, Italy and Spain. Deeply sampled blood TCRbeta repertoires from subjects exposed to, actively infected with, or recovered from COVID-19 were included in the dataset. The material from the prospective study consisted of cDNA or gDNA derived from T cells, B-cell-depleted T cells, or PBMCs. HLA class I and class II types, where available, came from metadata supplied by the sample provider rather than from assay-based typing. A de-identified subject ID, COVID-19 status, age in years and sex were almost always included in the sample metadata. The samples were drawn from two sources: the first 160 participants of the ongoing ImmuneRACE study, and 1,000 to 1,500 subjects contributed by 6 global collaborators. A freely available public database, intended as a resource for researchers studying the immune response to SARS-CoV-2, is where the repertoires were released. The full study reports these points: The quantity of clinical and demographic metadata differed by source and by participant and was supplied without curation.

The immunoSEQ Assay, a bias-controlled multiplex PCR, was used to amplify TCRbeta CDR3 regions from genomic DNA. The paper's processing steps were these. The number of nucleated cells in each sample was estimated by amplification of reference gene primers within the assay. To quantify the absolute abundance of each unique TCRbeta CDR3 rearrangement, sequence reads were collapsed and filtered. For each sample, productive Simpson clonality was calculated as the square root of Simpson's diversity index across productive rearrangements. TCRdb obtained this table from immuneACCESS and retained in-frame rearrangements with V and J assigned. These tables miss some clones; where compared with another copy, unresolved V genes account for less than half of the shortfall, and the remainder is unexplained. The DNA was the basis for D and trimming; V, J and clone size are from that table. Present in this sample are nearly 300,000 clones, roughly 90% of which were seen just once. Less than 3.5% of the sample goes to the ten largest clones.

The sample consisted of PBMCs or T cells enriched from blood (not recorded which). The TCR originated in a woman aged 45-59 years who had been exposed to COVID-19.

The sequenced DNA is TGTGCCATCGGGGGGGGACAGTTAGGGACCGGGGAGCTGTTTTTT. Its coded protein is CAIGGGQLGTGELFF. The chain uses TRBV28 and TRBJ2-2; the D region possibly corresponds to TRBD2 (8 bases align). Measured from the cysteine to the phenylalanine, the CDR3 is 15 residues long. The read is trimmed to its CDR3 DNA, 45 bases read in frame from base 1. As encoded in the germline V gene, CDR1 is MDHEN while CDR2 is SYDVKM. The V and J ends are trimmed by 10 bases and 5 bases, leaving 20 bases between them.